A single sample gave rise to the 19 T cell receptor beta chains below, sequenced in a study of blood T cell repertoires in COVID-19. Data came from immunoSEQ multiplex PCR; TCRdb stores just in-frame clones and leaves some out. The sample yields under 200,000 clones, approximately 81% seen once. Material for sequencing was PBMCs or T cells enriched from blood (not recorded which). The source is a woman in her fifties or sixties who had recovered from COVID-19.

The V and J genes are TRBV7-9 and TRBJ1-4; D is unclear. Germline-derived CDR1 and CDR2 are SEHNR and FQNEAQ (reference sequence). Between the trimmed V and J ends, which lost 5 bases and 3 bases, there was a span of 13 bases. The CDR3 consists of 15 residues. The CDR3: CASSEALVANEKLFF. CDR3 in DNA: TGTGCCAGCAGCGAAGCGTTGGTGGCTAATGAAAAACTGTTTTTT.

V is TRBV12-3 or TRBV12-4 and J is TRBJ1-1, with D possibly TRBD1 on 6 matching bases. Trimming removed 5 bases at V and 5 bases at J, with 12 bases between. The CDR3 extends over 13 amino acids. The CDR3 here is CASSKGGDTEAFF. The CDR3 coding sequence is TGTGCCAGCAGTAAAGGGGGGGATACTGAAGCTTTCTTT.

This chain joins TRBV5-1 and TRBJ1-1; no definite D call. Germline V lookup: CDR1 SGHRS, CDR2 YFSETQ. This CDR3 region has 14 residues. V lost 5 bases and J lost 0, with 11 bases in between. In DNA form, the CDR3 reads TGCGCCAGCAGTATTATGGGCATGAACACTGAAGCTTTCTTT. It encodes CASSIMGMNTEAFF.

This chain connects TRBV2 to TRBJ2-7, with D maybe TRBD1 (5 bases). Trimming shortened V by 4 bases and J by 0 bases, and 7 bases separated the two germline ends. The length of the CDR3 is 13 residues. Germline V CDR1 and CDR2: SNHLY, FYNNEI. CDR3 sequence reads: CASSADSSYEQYF. The CDR3 region has the DNA TGTGCCAGCAGTGCCGACAGCTCCTACGAGCAGTACTTC.

V is TRBV10-3 and J is TRBJ1-1, with D possibly matching TRBD1 (6 bases). CDR1 and CDR2 (germline): ENHRY, SYGVKD. This CDR3 spans 14 amino acids. Trimming shortened V by 7 bases and J by 4 bases, and 16 bases separated the two germline ends. The CDR3 region has the DNA TGTGCCATCAAAGGGGGGGCGTCGAGCACTGAAGCTTTCTTT. Its protein product is CAIKGGASSTEAFF.

J is TRBJ2-1 and V is TRBV6-2 or TRBV6-3, with TRBD2 identical over 15 bases. Germline V gene data show CDR1 as MNHEY and CDR2 as SVGEGT. V trimming: 5 bases; J trimming: 7 bases; junction bases outside the gene matches: 9. The CDR3 length is 17 residues. CDR3 region: CASSRTSGRAGGNEQFF. The CDR3 bases are TGTGCCAGCAGTCGGACTAGCGGGAGGGCCGGGGGGAATGAGCAGTTCTTC.

This clone turned up a few times. The CDR3 DNA is TGTGCCAGCAGCGGGGGACAGACGAACTATAATTCACCCCTCCACTTT. The encoded protein is CASSGGQTNYNSPLHF. The chain carries TRBV11-2 and TRBJ1-6; 7 bases agree with TRBD1. Per germline, CDR1 SGHAT and CDR2 FQNNGV. The CDR3 length is 16 residues. V lost 5 bases and J lost 3; bases outside the gene matches: 7.

This clone has just a few counts. V is TRBV6-5 and J is TRBJ1-1; D remains unclear. The V end was cut by 6 bases, the J end by 1 base, with 9 bases between. Germline V lookup: CDR1 MNHEY, CDR2 SVGAGI. This CDR3 spans 13 amino acids. The CDR3 protein is CASSTAANTEAFF. Written as DNA, the CDR3 is TGTGCCAGCAGCACGGCGGCGAACACTGAAGCTTTCTTT.

This sequence joins TRBV14 and TRBJ2-7; 9 positions match TRBD1. The germline gives CDR1 SGHDN, CDR2 FVKESK. The V segment lost 4 bases and the J segment 5 bases; nucleotides outside the gene matches: 21. The CDR3 spans 19 residues. CDR3 amino acids: CASSPRDISGTGIFHEQYF. The CDR3 DNA follows: TGTGCCAGCAGCCCACGAGATATATCCGGGACAGGGATTTTCCACGAGCAGTACTTC.

The J gene is TRBJ2-7, the V gene TRBV6-2 or TRBV6-3, with 8 bases matching TRBD2. Trimming removed 5 bases from V and 0 bases from J; junction bases left unmatched: 12. The CDR3 has 17 amino acids. In germline, CDR1 is MNHEY, CDR2 SVGEGT. The CDR3 reads CASSPPGGSWSSYEQYF. CDR3 nucleotides: TGTGCCAGCAGTCCCCCGGGGGGGTCTTGGAGCTCCTACGAGCAGTACTTC.

This clone is labeled as medium-sized. The chain joins TRBV19 to TRBJ1-1; 12 nucleotides match TRBD1. Germline V CDR1 and CDR2: LNHDA, SQIVND (reference sequence). This CDR3 comprises 14 residues. The junction had 5 bases not matched to a gene; V was cut back by 8 bases and J by 4 bases. Here the CDR3 DNA reads TGTGCCAGTGGGACAGGGGGCCTTGGCACTGAAGCTTTCTTT. This sequence encodes CASGTGGLGTEAFF.

The chain carries TRBV20-1 and TRBJ1-2; maybe TRBD1 (6 bases). V lost 3 bases, J lost 8 bases, and 19 bases lay in between. The germline V gene has CDR1 DFQATT and CDR2 SNEGSKA (reference sequence). CDR3 size: 14 residues. CDR3 nucleotide sequence: TGCAGTGCTAGTCGCCCGGGACAAGGAGGAGGCTACACCTTC. Protein product: CSASRPGQGGGYTF.

The chain joins TRBV7-2 to TRBJ2-7, with 10 bases matching TRBD1. This CDR3 has 14 residues. V shed 5 bases, J shed 6 bases, and the junction held 7 bases outside the gene matches. Germline V CDR1 and CDR2: SGHTA, FQGNSA. The CDR3 coding sequence is TGTGCCAGCAGCCAAGACAGGGGGCATGGCGAGCAGTACTTC. It translates to CASSQDRGHGEQYF.

The rearrangement joins TRBV4-3 to TRBJ1-2; 7 bases fit TRBD1. Trimming removed 4 bases from V and 4 bases from J; junction bases left unmatched: 15. CDR1 and CDR2 (germline): LGHNA, YSLEER. This CDR3 is 17 amino acids long. The CDR3: CASSPPGGRQGSYGYTF. The CDR3 nucleotides read TGCGCCAGCAGCCCTCCCGGAGGGAGACAGGGCAGCTATGGCTACACCTTC.

The chain combines TRBV14 with TRBJ1-1; D is undetermined. Germline CDR1 reads SGHDN; CDR2 reads FVKESK. Trimming took 4 bases from V and 1 from J, leaving 10 bases between them. The CDR3 covers 14 residues. Here the CDR3 reads CASSPLTRNTEAFF. CDR3 coding DNA: TGTGCCAGCAGCCCCTTGACAAGGAACACTGAAGCTTTCTTT.

The chain couples TRBV19 to TRBJ1-2, with TRBD1 matching 7 bases. The CDR3 sequence is 12 residues long. The germline V gene encodes CDR1 LNHDA and CDR2 SQIVND (reference sequence). V lost 6 bases to trimming and J lost 8 bases; unmatched junction nucleotides: 6. The DNA for the CDR3 is TGTGCCAGTAGACTTACAGGGGTCGGCTACACCTTC. This translates into CASRLTGVGYTF.

This chain joins TRBV18 and TRBJ2-5; perhaps TRBD2 as D (5 bases). The CDR3 length is 15 residues. CDR1 is KGHSH, CDR2 LQKENI, per germline. V was cut by 3 bases and J by 2 bases, with 13 bases left in between. The CDR3 bases are TGTGCCAGCTCACCCGTCGGCGGGCGACAAGAGACCCAGTACTTC. Amino acids: CASSPVGGRQETQYF.

The rearrangement links TRBV18 to TRBJ2-5, with D tentatively TRBD1 (5 bases). V lost 4 bases and J 1 base, leaving 10 bases between the germline ends. Germline values: CDR1 KGHSH, CDR2 LQKENI. The CDR3 sequence is 14 residues long. The CDR3 sequence: CASSLSGAQETQYF. Here the CDR3 DNA reads TGTGCCAGCTCACTCAGTGGGGCCCAAGAGACCCAGTACTTC.

This clone has just one count. V gene TRBV2 combines with J gene TRBJ1-2; D gene uncertain. V lost 10 bases and J 8 bases, leaving 23 bases between the germline ends. This CDR3 is 14 amino acids long. CDR1 and CDR2 (germline): SNHLY, FYNNEI. CDR3 DNA sequence: TGTGCCACCAACAACGACCGTAAGCGGGAGGGCTACACCTTC. The encoded protein is CATNNDRKREGYTF.